The 22 T cell receptor beta chains given below trace back to one sample, sequenced in a study of graft-versus-host responses after intestinal transplantation. Some clones are missing from TCRdb's copy, which holds only in-frame ones; the method was immunoSEQ multiplex PCR. The top ten hold 1.2% of the sample, which has roughly 110,000 clones, 93% seen once. These receptors' antigens are unknown. The specimen was unstimulated CD8+ T cells sorted from spleen or lymph node cells, collected before transplant. The receptors shown here come from a human donor who was the organ donor for an intestinal transplant.

This chain joins TRBV13 and TRBJ2-1; 7 nucleotides align to TRBD2. Trimming took 5 bases from V and 9 from J; bases not matched to a gene: 7. CDR1 PRHDT and CDR2 FYEKMQ come from the germline V gene (reference sequence). The CDR3 is 13 amino acids. CDR3 loop: CASSPSGLGEQFF. CDR3 nucleotides: TGTGCCAGCAGCCCTAGCGGTTTGGGTGAGCAGTTCTTC.

Remarks on this clone: The sample carries other DNA sequences with the same CDR3. V is TRBV27 and J is TRBJ2-5, with no clear D. The germline gives CDR1 MNHEY, CDR2 SMNVEV (reference sequence). The CDR3 is made up of 13 amino acids. Trimming left V 2 bases short and J 5 bases short, with 9 bases between. The CDR3 sequence: CASSLTSGETQYF. CDR3 nucleotide sequence: TGTGCCAGCAGTTTAACCTCTGGGGAGACCCAGTACTTC.

This CDR3 is CASSQDSGYEQYF. The CDR3 DNA sequence: TGCGCCAGCAGCCAAGACAGCGGATACGAGCAGTACTTC. The rearrangement joins TRBV4-3 to TRBJ2-7; a weak D match, TRBD2 (5 bases). Germline lookup yields CDR1 LGHNA and CDR2 YSLEER. CDR3 length: 13 amino acids. The V end lost 0 bases, the J end lost 4 bases, and 7 bases lay between the germline ends.

The genes are TRBV5-4 and TRBJ2-1; no clear D gene. Trimming cost V 0 bases and J 5 bases, with 6 bases left between them. The CDR3 length is 13 residues. Germline-derived CDR1 and CDR2 are SGHNT and YYREEE (reference sequence). The CDR3 coding sequence is TGTGCCAGCAGCTTGGGGGTAAACAATGAGCAGTTCTTC. Its protein product is CASSLGVNNEQFF. The full variable domain, completed using reference TRBV5-4 and TRBJ2-1, is ETGVTQSPTHLIKTRGQQVTLRCSSQSGHNTVSWYQQALGQGPQFIFQYYREEENGRGNFPPRFSGLQFPNYSSELNVNALELDDSALYLCASSLGVNNEQFFGPGTRLTVL.

In nucleotides, the CDR3 is TGCGCCAGCAGTCCGACAGGGGCTGGAAACACCATATATTTT. Translated: CASSPTGAGNTIYF. The chain recombines TRBV5-1 with TRBJ1-3, with TRBD1 identical over 8 bases. This CDR3 is built from 14 residues. The ends lost 5 bases at V and 2 bases at J; junction bases unmatched: 3. Germline values: CDR1 SGHRS, CDR2 YFSETQ. Full variable domain (outside the CDR3, taken from reference TRBV5-1 and TRBJ1-3): KAGVTQTPRYLIKTRGQQVTLSCSPISGHRSVSWYQQTPGQGLQFLFEYFSETQRNKGNFPGRFSGRQFSNSRSEMNVSTLELGDSALYLCASSPTGAGNTIYFGEGSWLTVV.

The V gene is TRBV27, the J gene TRBJ2-7; D tentatively fits TRBD1 or TRBD2 (5 bases each). CDR3 length equals 16 residues. The V and J ends lost 2 bases and 2 bases respectively, with 16 bases between them. In germline, CDR1 is MNHEY, CDR2 SMNVEV (reference sequence). Here the CDR3 DNA reads TGTGCCAGCAGTTTAATTTACCCCGTGGGGGCCTACGAGCAGTACTTC. It specifies CASSLIYPVGAYEQYF.

This chain uses TRBV6-5 with TRBJ2-1; 8 nucleotides match TRBD1. The CDR3 spans 16 residues. The ends lost 0 bases at V and 3 bases at J; junction bases unmatched: 4. CDR1 is MNHEY and CDR2 is SVGAGI in the germline V gene. CDR3 sequence: CASSYSSGTGYNEQFF. CDR3 nucleotides: TGTGCCAGCAGTTACTCTTCCGGGACAGGCTACAATGAGCAGTTCTTC.

For this clone: The sample contains more than one DNA sequence encoding this CDR3. The chain recombines TRBV5-4 with TRBJ2-3, with a tentative D call TRBD1 (5 bases). Germline values: CDR1 SGHNT, CDR2 YYREEE (reference sequence). This CDR3 is 15 amino acids long. Trimming removed 10 bases from V and 2 bases from J, with 20 bases in between. The CDR3 spells CAVGGAGDYTDTQYF. CDR3 sequence (DNA): TGTGCCGTAGGTGGGGCTGGGGATTACACAGATACGCAGTATTTT.

This clone was observed once. J is TRBJ1-2 and V is TRBV27; tentatively, D is TRBD1 (6 bases). CDR3 size: 14 residues. Germline CDR1 MNHEY, CDR2 SMNVEV (reference sequence). Between the trimmed V and J ends, which lost 1 base and 8 bases, there was a span of 14 bases. CDR3 in DNA: TGTGCCAGCAGTTTATACGGGGGCGTCGGCGGCTACACCTTC. This codes for CASSLYGGVGGYTF.

This chain uses TRBV6-5 with TRBJ2-7; 7 nucleotides align to TRBD2. V lost 5 bases and J lost 5; bases outside the gene matches: 12. The CDR3 is 15 amino acids. Germline V gene sequence: CDR1 MNHEY, CDR2 SVGAGI. The CDR3 sequence is CASSARLAPSNEQYF. CDR3 DNA sequence: TGTGCCAGCAGTGCCCGACTAGCCCCGAGCAACGAGCAGTACTTC.

CDR3 nucleotides: TGTGCCAGCAGTGAACTAGGCACAGATACGCAGTATTTT. Its protein is CASSELGTDTQYF. This chain connects TRBV6-5 to TRBJ2-3; perhaps TRBD2 as D (5 bases). The germline gives CDR1 MNHEY, CDR2 SVGAGI. The germline V and J ends were trimmed by 5 bases and 1 base, with 7 bases remaining between them. The CDR3 loop spans 13 amino acids.

The rearrangement uses TRBV5-1 and TRBJ2-7; unclear D gene. V was clipped by 0 bases and J by 4 bases, with 8 bases between them. Germline CDR1 reads SGHRS; CDR2 reads YFSETQ. This CDR3 contains 13 residues. CDR3 amino acids: CASSLAPMYEQYF. CDR3 nucleotides: TGCGCCAGCAGCTTGGCCCCAATGTACGAGCAGTACTTC.

The chain couples TRBV5-1 to TRBJ1-2; 7 positions match TRBD1. The V gene end was trimmed by 1 base and the J gene end by 6 bases; junction bases not matched to a gene: 9. This CDR3 is built from 15 residues. CDR1 SGHRS and CDR2 YFSETQ come from the germline V gene. CDR3 bases: TGCGCCAGCAGCTTGTGGGTCACAGGGGTCGATGGCTACACCTTC. Translation gives CASSLWVTGVDGYTF.

This chain links TRBV9 with TRBJ2-1, with a weak D call TRBD1 (5 bases). CDR1 and CDR2 from the germline V gene are SGDLS and YYNGEE. The CDR3 contains 13 residues. With 4 bases removed from V and 5 bases from J, the gap between germline ends came to 10 bases. The CDR3 is CASSPGPNNEQFF. Here the CDR3 DNA reads TGTGCCAGCAGCCCAGGGCCGAACAATGAGCAGTTCTTC. The full variable domain, its missing parts supplied by reference TRBV9 and TRBJ2-1, is DSGVTQTPKHLITATGQRVTLRCSPRSGDLSVYWYQQSLDQGLQFLIQYYNGEERAKGNILERFSAQQFPDLHSELNLSSLELGDSALYFCASSPGPNNEQFFGPGTRLTVL.

The V call is TRBV25-1, the J call TRBJ2-4; TRBD2 might be the D (6 bases). V lost 4 bases, J lost 8 bases, and 21 bases lay in between. The CDR3 has 16 residues. Germline CDR1 and CDR2: MGHDK and SYGVNS. As DNA, the CDR3 is TGTGCCAGCAGTGGCCCAGGGATCCAAGGCGGGGACATTCAGTACTTC. Translated: CASSGPGIQGGDIQYF.

V usage is TRBV30 and J usage is TRBJ1-5; no firm D call. Germline CDR1 and CDR2: GTSNPN and SVGIG (reference sequence). This CDR3 has 14 residues. The germline V and J ends were trimmed by 0 bases and 0 bases, with 6 bases remaining between them. This CDR3 is CAWSVGGSNQPQHF. CDR3 nucleotides: TGTGCCTGGAGTGTAGGAGGTAGCAATCAGCCCCAGCATTTT.

The chain employs TRBV5-6 and TRBJ2-5, with TRBD2 matching over 11 bases. The CDR3 spans 16 residues. Germline V gives CDR1 SGHDT, CDR2 YYEEEE. V trimming: 4 bases; J trimming: 2 bases; junction bases outside the gene matches: 7. The CDR3 spells CASSRTSGRMQETQYF. As DNA, the CDR3 is TGTGCCAGCAGCAGGACTAGCGGGCGGATGCAAGAGACCCAGTACTTC.

This clone was seen only a few times. The J gene is TRBJ2-1, the V gene TRBV18; 9 bases match TRBD2. The CDR3 is 19 residues long. V shed 1 base, J shed 5 bases, and the junction held 15 bases outside the gene matches. The germline CDR1 and CDR2 sequences are KGHSH and LQKENI. The DNA for the CDR3 is TGTGCCAGCTCACCACTCTGGACTAGCGAAAGAGACCAAGACAATGAGCAGTTCTTC. Encoded protein: CASSPLWTSERDQDNEQFF.

This chain uses TRBV9 with TRBJ2-1; the D gene is possibly TRBD2 (6 bases). V was cut by 5 bases and J by 6 bases, with 18 bases left in between. Germline values: CDR1 SGDLS, CDR2 YYNGEE. The CDR3 consists of 15 residues. The CDR3 DNA follows: TGTGCCAGCAGTCCCCGGGACTCCCCACTCAATGAGCAGTTCTTC. Protein: CASSPRDSPLNEQFF.

V is TRBV19 and J is TRBJ1-1; TRBD1 might be the D (5 bases). Germline V gene lookup returns CDR1 LNHDA and CDR2 SQIVND (reference sequence). This CDR3 contains 17 residues. Trimming took 6 bases from V and 4 from J, leaving 24 bases between them. The CDR3 sequence is CASSVKKADRRGTEAFF. The CDR3 DNA reads as TGTGCCAGTAGCGTAAAGAAGGCTGACCGGAGGGGCACTGAAGCTTTCTTT.

This clone has just a few counts. The chain is built from TRBV9 and TRBJ2-5; 8 bases fit TRBD2. Germline CDR1 is SGDLS and CDR2 is YYNGEE. This CDR3 contains 14 residues. After removal of 2 bases from V and 5 bases from J, the junction contained 5 bases not matched to a gene. CDR3 bases: TGTGCCAGCAGCGTCGGGGGGGGTTGGGAGACCCAGTACTTC. Amino acid sequence: CASSVGGGWETQYF. Full variable domain (missing parts from reference TRBV9 and TRBJ2-5): DSGVTQTPKHLITATGQRVTLRCSPRSGDLSVYWYQQSLDQGLQFLIQYYNGEERAKGNILERFSAQQFPDLHSELNLSSLELGDSALYFCASSVGGGWETQYFGPGTRLLVL.

The chain recombines TRBV5-6 with TRBJ2-7; 7 bases match TRBD1. V was pared by 0 bases and J by 6 bases, with 3 bases of the junction left unmatched. Germline V lookup: CDR1 SGHDT, CDR2 YYEEEE. The CDR3 sequence is 13 residues long. In DNA form, the CDR3 reads TGTGCCAGCAGCTTGGTAGGGGGCCCCGAGCAGTACTTC. Amino acid sequence: CASSLVGGPEQYF.